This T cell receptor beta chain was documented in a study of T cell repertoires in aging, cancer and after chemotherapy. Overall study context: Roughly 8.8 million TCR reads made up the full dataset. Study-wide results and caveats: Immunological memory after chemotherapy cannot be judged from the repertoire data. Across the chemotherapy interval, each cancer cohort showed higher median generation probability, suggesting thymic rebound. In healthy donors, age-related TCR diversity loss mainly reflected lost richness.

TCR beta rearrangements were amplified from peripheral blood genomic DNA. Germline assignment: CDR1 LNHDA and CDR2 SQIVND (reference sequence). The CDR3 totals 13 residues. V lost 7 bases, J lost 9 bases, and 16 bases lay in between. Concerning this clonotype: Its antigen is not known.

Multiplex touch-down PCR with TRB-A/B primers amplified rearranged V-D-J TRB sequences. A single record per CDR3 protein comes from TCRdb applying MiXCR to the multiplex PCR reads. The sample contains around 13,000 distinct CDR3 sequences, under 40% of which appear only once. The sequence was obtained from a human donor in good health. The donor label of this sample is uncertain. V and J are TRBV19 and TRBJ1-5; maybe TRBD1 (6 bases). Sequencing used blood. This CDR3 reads CASNSNRVGPQHF. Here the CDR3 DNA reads TGTGCCAGTAATTCCAACAGGGTAGGGCCCCAGCATTTT.